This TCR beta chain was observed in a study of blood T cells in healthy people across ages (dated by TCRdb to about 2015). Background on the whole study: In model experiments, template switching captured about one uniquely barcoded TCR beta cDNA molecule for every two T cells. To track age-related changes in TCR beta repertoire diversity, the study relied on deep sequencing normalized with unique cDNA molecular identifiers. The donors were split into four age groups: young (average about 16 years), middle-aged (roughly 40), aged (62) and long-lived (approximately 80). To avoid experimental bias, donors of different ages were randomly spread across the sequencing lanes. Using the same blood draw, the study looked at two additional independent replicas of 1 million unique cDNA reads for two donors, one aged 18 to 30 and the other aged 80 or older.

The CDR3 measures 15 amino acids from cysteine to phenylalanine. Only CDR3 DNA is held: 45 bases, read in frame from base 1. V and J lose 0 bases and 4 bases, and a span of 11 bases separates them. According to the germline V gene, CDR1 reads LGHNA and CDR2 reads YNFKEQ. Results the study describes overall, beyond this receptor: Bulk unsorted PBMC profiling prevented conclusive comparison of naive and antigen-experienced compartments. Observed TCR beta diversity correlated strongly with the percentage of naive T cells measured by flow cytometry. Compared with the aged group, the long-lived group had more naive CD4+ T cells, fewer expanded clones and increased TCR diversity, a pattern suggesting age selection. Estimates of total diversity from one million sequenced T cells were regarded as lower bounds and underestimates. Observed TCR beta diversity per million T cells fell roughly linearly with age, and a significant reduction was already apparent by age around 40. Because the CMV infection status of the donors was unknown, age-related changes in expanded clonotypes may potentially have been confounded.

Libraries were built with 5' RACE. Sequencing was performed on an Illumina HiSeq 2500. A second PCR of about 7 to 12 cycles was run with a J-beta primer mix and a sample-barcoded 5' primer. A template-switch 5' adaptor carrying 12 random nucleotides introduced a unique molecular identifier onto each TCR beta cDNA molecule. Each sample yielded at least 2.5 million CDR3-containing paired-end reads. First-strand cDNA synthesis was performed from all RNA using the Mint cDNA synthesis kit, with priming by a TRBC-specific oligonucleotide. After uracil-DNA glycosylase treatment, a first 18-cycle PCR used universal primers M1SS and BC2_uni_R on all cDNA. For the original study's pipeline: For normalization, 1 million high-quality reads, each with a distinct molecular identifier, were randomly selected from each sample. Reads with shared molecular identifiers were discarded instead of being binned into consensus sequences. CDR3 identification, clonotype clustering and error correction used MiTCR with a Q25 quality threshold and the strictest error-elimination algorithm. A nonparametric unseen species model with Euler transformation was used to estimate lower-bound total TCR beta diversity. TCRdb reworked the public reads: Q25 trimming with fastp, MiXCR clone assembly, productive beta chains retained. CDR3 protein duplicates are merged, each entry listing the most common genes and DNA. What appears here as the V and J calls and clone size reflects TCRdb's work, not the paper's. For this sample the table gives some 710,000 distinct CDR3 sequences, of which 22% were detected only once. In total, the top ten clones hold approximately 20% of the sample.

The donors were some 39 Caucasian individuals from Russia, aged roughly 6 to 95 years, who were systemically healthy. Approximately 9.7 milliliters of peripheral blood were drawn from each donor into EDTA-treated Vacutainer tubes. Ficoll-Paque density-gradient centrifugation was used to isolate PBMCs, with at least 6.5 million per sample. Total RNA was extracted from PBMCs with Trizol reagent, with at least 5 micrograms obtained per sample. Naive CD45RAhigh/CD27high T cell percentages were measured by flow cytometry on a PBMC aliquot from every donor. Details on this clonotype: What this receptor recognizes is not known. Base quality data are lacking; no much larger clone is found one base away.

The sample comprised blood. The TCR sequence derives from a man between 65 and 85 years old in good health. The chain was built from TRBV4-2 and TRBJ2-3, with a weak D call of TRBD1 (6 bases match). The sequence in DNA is TGTGCCAGCAGCCAAGACGGACAGCCCGCAGATACGCAGTATTTT. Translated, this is CASSQDGQPADTQYF.